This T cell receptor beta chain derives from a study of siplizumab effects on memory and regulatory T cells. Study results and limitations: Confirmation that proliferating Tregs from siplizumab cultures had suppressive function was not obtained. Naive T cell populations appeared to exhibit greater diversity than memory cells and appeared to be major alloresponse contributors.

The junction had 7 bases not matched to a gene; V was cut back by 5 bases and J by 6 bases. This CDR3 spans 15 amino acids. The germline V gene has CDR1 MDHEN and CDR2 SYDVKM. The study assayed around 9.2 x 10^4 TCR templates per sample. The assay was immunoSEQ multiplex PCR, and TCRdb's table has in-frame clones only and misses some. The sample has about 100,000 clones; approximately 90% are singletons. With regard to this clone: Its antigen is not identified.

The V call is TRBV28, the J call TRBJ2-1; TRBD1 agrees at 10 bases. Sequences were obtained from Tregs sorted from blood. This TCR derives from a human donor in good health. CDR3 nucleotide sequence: TGTGCCAGCAGTAGCCGGGACAGGGGTTTCAATGAGCAGTTCTTC. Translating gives CASSSRDRGFNEQFF.